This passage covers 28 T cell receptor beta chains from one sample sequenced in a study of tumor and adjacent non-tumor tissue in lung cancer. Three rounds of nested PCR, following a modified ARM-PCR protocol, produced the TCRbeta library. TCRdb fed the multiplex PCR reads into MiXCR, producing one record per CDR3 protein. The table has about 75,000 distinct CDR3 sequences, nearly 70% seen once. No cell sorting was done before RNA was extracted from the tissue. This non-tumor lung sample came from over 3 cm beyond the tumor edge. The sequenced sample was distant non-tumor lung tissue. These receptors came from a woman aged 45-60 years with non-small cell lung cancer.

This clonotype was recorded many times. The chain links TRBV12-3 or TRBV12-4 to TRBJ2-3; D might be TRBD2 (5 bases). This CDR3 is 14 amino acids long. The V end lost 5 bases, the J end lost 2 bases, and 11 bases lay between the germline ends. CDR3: CASSTGSSTDTQYF. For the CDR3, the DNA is TGTGCCAGCAGTACGGGGAGTTCCACAGATACGCAGTATTTT.

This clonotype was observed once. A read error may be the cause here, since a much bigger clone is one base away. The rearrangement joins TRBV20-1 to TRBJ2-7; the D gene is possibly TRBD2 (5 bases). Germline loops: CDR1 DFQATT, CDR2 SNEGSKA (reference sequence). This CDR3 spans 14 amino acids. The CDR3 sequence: CSTRDRKRSYEQYF. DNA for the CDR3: TGCAGTACTAGAGATCGGAAGCGGTCCTACGAGCAGTACTTC.

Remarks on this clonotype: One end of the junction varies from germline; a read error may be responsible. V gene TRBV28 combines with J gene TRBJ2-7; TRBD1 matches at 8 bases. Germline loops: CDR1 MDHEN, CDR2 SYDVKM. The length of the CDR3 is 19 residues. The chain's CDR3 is CASSLSIGQGIAGSYEQYF. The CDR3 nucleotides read TGTGCTAGCAGTTTATCGATAGGACAGGGAATCGCAGGCTCCTACGAGCAGTACTTC.

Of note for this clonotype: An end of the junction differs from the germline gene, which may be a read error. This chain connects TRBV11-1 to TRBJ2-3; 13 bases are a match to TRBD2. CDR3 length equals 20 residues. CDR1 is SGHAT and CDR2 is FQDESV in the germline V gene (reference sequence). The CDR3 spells CSSSSPGLAGVGGSTYTQYF. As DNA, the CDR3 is TGTTCCAGCAGCTCCCCAGGACTAGCGGGAGTCGGGGGGAGCACATATACGCAGTATTTT.

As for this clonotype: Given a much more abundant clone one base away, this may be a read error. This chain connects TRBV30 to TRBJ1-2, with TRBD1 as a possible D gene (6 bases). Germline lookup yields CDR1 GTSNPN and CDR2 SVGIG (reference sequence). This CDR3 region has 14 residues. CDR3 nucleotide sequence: TGTGCCCGGAGTGTTTTAGTACAGGGCGCAGGCTACACCTTC. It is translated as CARSVLVQGAGYTF. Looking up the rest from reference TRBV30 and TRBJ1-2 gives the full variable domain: SQTIHQWPATLVQPVGSPLSLECTVEGTSNPNLYWYRQAAGRGLQLLFYSVGIGQISSEVPQNLSASRPQDRQFILSSKKLLLSDSGFYLCARSVLVQGAGYTFGSGTRLTVV.

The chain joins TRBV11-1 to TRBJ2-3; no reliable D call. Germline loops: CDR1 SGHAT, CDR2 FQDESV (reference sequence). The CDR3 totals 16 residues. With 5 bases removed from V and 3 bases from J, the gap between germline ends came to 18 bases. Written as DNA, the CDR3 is TGTGCCAGCAGCAAAAGGGTACAGTTCGCAACAGATACGCAGTATTTT. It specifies CASSKRVQFATDTQYF.

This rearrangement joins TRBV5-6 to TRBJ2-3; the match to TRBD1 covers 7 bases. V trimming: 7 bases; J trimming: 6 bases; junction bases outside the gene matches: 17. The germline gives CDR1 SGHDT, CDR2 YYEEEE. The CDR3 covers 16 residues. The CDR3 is CASRRTQIGGVDTQYF. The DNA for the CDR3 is TGTGCCAGCCGCCGTACACAGATAGGGGGCGTGGATACGCAGTATTTT. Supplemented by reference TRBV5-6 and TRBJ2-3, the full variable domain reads DAGVTQSPTHLIKTRGQQVTLRCSPKSGHDTVSWYQQALGQGPQFIFQYYEEEERQRGNFPDRFSGHQFPNYSSELNVNALLLGDSALYLCASRRTQIGGVDTQYFGPGTRLTVL.

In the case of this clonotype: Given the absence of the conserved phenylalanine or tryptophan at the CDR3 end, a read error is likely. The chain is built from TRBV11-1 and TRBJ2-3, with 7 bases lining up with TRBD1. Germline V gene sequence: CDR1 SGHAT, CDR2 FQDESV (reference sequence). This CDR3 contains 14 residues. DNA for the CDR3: TGTGTCAGCAGCATAGCTACAGGGGCTGATACACAGTATTAT. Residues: CVSSIATGADTQYY.

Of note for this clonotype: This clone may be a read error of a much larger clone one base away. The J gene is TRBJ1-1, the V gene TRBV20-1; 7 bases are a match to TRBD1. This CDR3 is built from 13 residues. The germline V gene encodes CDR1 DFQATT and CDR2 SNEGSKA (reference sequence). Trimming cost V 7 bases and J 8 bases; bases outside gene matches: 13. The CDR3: CSVPGQRDSEAFF. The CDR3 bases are TGCAGTGTCCCGGGACAGCGGGATTCGGAAGCTTTCTTT.

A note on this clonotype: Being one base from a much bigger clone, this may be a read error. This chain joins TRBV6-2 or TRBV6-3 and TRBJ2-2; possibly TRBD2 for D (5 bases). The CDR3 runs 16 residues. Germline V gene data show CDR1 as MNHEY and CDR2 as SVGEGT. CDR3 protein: CACSLPGIGRTGELFF. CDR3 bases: TGTGCCTGCAGTTTACCCGGGATCGGAAGAACCGGGGAGCTGTTTTTT.

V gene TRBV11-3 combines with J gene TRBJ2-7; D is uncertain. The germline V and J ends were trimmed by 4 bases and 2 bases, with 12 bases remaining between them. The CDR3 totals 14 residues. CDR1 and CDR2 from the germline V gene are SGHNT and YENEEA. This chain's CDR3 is CASSSGEVPYEQYF. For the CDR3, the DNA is TGTGCCAGCAGCTCCGGAGAGGTCCCCTACGAGCAGTACTTC.

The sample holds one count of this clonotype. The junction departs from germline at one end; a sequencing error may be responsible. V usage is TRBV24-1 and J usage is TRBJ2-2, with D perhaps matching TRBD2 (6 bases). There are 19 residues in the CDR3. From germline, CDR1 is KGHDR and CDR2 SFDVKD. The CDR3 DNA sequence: TGTGCCACCAGTCCAGCTCGGGGCGCTAGCGTAACGAACACCGTGGAGCTGTTTTTT. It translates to CATSPARGASVTNTVELFF.

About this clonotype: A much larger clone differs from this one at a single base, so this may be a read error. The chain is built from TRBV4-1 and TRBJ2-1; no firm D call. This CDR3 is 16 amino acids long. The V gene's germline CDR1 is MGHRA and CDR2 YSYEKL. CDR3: CASSQDGRARYNKQFF. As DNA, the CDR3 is TGCGCCAGCAGCCAAGATGGTCGAGCACGGTACAATAAGCAGTTCTTC.

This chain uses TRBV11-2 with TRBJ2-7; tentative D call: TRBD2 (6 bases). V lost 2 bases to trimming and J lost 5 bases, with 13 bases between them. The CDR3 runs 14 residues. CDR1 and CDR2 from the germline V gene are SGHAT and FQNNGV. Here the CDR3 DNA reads TGTGCCAGCAGCTTACTAGTGGGAGGCGACGAGCAGTACTTC. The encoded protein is CASSLLVGGDEQYF.

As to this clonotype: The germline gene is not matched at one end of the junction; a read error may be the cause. CDR3 in amino acids: CSTSNEGVGYEQYF. The CDR3 region has the DNA TGCAGTACCAGCAATGAGGGAGTGGGATACGAGCAGTATTTC. The J gene is TRBJ2-7, the V gene TRBV20-1; D might be TRBD2 (5 bases). Germline V gives CDR1 DFQATT, CDR2 SNEGSKA (reference sequence). CDR3 size: 14 residues.

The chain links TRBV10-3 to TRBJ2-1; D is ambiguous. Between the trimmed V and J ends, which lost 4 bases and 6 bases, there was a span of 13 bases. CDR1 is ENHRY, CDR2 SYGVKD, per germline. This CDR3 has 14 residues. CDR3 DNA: TGTGCCATCAGTGGAACAAGGAACGCCAATGAGCAGTTCTTC. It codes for CAISGTRNANEQFF.

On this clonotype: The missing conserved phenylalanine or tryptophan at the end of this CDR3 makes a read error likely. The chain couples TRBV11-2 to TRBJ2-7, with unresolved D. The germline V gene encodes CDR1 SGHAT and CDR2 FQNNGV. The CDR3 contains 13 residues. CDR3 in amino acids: CTSSLEPGAEQYI. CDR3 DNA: TGTACCAGCAGCTTAGAGCCGGGCGCCGAGCAGTACATC.

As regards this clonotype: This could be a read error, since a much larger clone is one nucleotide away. The CDR3 spells CASNWVSRGYTF. The CDR3 DNA sequence: TGTGCCAGCAATTGGGTCAGTCGTGGCTACACCTTC. This chain links TRBV28 with TRBJ1-2, with D unclear. The germline V gene encodes CDR1 MDHEN and CDR2 SYDVKM. The CDR3 covers 12 residues. The V gene lost 7 bases and the J gene lost 7 bases, with 13 bases spanning the gap.

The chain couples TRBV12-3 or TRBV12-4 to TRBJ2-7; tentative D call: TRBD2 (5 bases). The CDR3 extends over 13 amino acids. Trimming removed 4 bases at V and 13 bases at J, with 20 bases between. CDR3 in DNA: TGTGCCAGCAGTTCTGGGAGTACTTACGAGTATTACTTC. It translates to CASSSGSTYEYYF.

The CDR3 is CASRLGLAEGEQFF. CDR3 DNA sequence: TGCGCCAGCAGATTAGGACTAGCGGAGGGTGAGCAGTTCTTC. The chain couples TRBV5-1 to TRBJ2-1; 10 bases map to TRBD2. Per the germline V gene, CDR1 is SGHRS and CDR2 is YFSETQ. The ends lost 5 bases at V and 9 bases at J; junction bases unmatched: 8. The CDR3 contains 14 residues.

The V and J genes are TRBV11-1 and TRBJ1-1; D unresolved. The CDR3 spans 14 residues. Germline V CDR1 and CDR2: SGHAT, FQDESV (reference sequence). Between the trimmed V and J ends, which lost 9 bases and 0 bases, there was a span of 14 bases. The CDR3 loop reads CARKVGLVNTEAFF. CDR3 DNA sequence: TGTGCCAGAAAAGTTGGACTGGTGAACACTGAAGCTTTCTTT.

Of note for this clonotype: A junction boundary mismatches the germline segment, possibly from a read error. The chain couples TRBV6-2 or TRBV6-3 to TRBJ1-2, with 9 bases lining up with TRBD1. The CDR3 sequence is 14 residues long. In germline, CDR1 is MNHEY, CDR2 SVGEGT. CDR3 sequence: CASSRGQGQNDYIF. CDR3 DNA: TGTGCCAGCAGCCGCGGACAGGGGCAGAATGACTACATCTTC.

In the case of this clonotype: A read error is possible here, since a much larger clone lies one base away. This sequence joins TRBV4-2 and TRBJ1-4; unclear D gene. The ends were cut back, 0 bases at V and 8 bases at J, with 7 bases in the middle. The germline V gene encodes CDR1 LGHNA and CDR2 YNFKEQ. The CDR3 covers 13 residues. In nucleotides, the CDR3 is TGTGCCAGCAGCCAAGAGTGGAGGGAAAAACTGTTTTTT. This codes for CASSQEWREKLFF.

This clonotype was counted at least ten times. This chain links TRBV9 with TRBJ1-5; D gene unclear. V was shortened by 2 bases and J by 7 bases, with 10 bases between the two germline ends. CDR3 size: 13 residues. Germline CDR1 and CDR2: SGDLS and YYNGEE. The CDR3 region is CASSVDPSQPQHF. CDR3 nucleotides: TGTGCCAGCAGCGTGGATCCCAGCCAGCCCCAGCATTTT.

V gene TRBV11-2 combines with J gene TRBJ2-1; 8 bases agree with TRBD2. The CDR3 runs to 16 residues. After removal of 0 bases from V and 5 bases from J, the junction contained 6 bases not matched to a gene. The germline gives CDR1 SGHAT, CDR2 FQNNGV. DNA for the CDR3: TGTGCCAGCAGCTTAGATCCTATAGCGGGACACAATGAGCAGTTCTTC. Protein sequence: CASSLDPIAGHNEQFF.

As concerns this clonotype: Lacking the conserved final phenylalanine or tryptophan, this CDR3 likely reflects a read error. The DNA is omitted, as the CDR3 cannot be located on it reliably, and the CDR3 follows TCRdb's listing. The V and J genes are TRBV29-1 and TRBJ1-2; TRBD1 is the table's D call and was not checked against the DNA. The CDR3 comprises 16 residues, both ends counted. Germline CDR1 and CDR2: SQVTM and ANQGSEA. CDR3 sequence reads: CNVNAGQGIESYGYTL.

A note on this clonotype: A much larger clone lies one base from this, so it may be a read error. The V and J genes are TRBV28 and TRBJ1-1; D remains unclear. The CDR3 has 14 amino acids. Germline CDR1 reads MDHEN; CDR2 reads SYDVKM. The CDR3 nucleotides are TGTGTCAGCAGTTTAAGTGGCGGCCTCACTGAAGCTTTCTTT. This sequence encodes CVSSLSGGLTEAFF.

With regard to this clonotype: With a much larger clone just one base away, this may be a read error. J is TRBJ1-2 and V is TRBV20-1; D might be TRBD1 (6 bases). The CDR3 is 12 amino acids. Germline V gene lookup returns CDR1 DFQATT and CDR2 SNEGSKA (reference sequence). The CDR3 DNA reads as TGCAGTACTAGGGAGGGGGACTATGGCTACACCTTC. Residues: CSTREGDYGYTF.